The 30 T cell receptor beta chains reported below all come from one sample, sequenced in a study of blood T cells in healthy people across ages. The authors ran a second PCR of about 7 to 11 cycles using a sample-barcoded 5' primer and a J-beta primer mix. TCRdb called the 5' RACE reads again in MiXCR, with one record for every CDR3 protein. Of about 670,000 distinct CDR3 sequences in the sample, approximately 40% were seen once. The source material was blood. The source of these receptors is an elderly man in good health.

V is TRBV2 and J is TRBJ1-2; weak D call: TRBD1 (5 bases). CDR1 is SNHLY and CDR2 is FYNNEI in the germline V gene. Trimming cost V 11 bases and J 2 bases, with 18 bases left between them. This CDR3 has 14 residues. The CDR3 loop reads CADSKEGRNYGYTF. The DNA of the CDR3 is TGTGCCGATAGCAAGGAGGGGCGAAACTATGGCTACACCTTC.

This clonotype has only a few counts. The genes are TRBV7-6 and TRBJ2-5, with 9 positions matching TRBD1. V shed 1 base and J 0 bases; nucleotides not matched to a gene: 9. Looked up from germline, CDR1 is SGHVS and CDR2 is FNYEAQ. This CDR3 comprises 18 residues. Written as DNA, the CDR3 is TGTGCCAGCAGCTTAGGATATGGGACAGGGCTGTACCAAGAGACCCAGTACTTC. It codes for CASSLGYGTGLYQETQYF.

J is TRBJ2-7 and V is TRBV7-3; 7 nucleotides match TRBD2. The J call may be in error: the DNA end matches TRBJ2-5 better. The CDR3 consists of 15 residues. Germline V gene lookup returns CDR1 SGHTA and CDR2 FQGTGA. The CDR3: CASSLGGGLEETQYF. CDR3 DNA sequence: TGTGCCAGCAGCTTAGGGGGGGGTTTGGAAGAGACCCAGTACTTC.

The V call is TRBV27, the J call TRBJ2-1; 8 nucleotides align to TRBD2. This CDR3 has 15 residues. CDR1 and CDR2 from the germline V gene are MNHEY and SMNVEV (reference sequence). Trimming took 5 bases from V and 5 from J; bases not matched to a gene: 8. The CDR3 sequence is CASSILTSVNNEQFF. DNA for the CDR3: TGTGCCAGCAGTATTTTGACTAGCGTGAACAATGAGCAGTTCTTC.

This clonotype has just a few counts. V gene TRBV24-1 combines with J gene TRBJ2-3; possible D gene TRBD2, 7 bases. Trimming stripped 6 bases from V and 0 bases from J, with 9 bases between. CDR1 and CDR2 from the germline V gene are KGHDR and SFDVKD. The CDR3 is made up of 14 amino acids. This chain's CDR3 is CATSRGGSTDTQYF. The CDR3 nucleotides are TGTGCCACCAGTAGGGGGGGGAGCACAGATACGCAGTATTTT.

V is TRBV6-2 or TRBV6-3 and J is TRBJ1-5; 9 nucleotides agree with TRBD1. The CDR3 is made up of 14 amino acids. Trimming cost V 8 bases and J 2 bases; bases outside gene matches: 4. Germline-derived CDR1 and CDR2 are MNHEY and SVGEGT. CDR3 nucleotide sequence: TGTGCCAGCGTCACAGGGGGCGGCAATCAGCCCCAGCATTTT. Translating it yields CASVTGGGNQPQHF.

Of note for this clonotype: One end of the junction varies from germline; a read error may be responsible. The J gene is TRBJ2-1, the V gene TRBV4-3; 7 nucleotides align to TRBD2. The CDR3 runs 16 residues. Germline CDR1 and CDR2: LGHNA and YSLEER. The CDR3 spells CASSQEAGTSYSEQFF. The CDR3 DNA follows: TGCGCCAGCAGCCAAGAAGCGGGGACCTCCTACAGTGAGCAGTTCTTC.

The sample holds a few counts of this clonotype. A read error may produce the germline difference seen at one junction end. This chain uses TRBV20-1 with TRBJ2-7; TRBD1 is a possible D gene (6 bases). Looked up from germline, CDR1 is DFQATT and CDR2 is SNEGSKA (reference sequence). The CDR3 is 16 residues long. The CDR3 DNA reads as TGCAGTGCCAGAGGGGGTGGCAGGGCGGTTACCTACGAGCAGTACTTC. Protein: CSARGGGRAVTYEQYF.

This clonotype was found once. The rearrangement joins TRBV14 to TRBJ2-5, with 8 bases identical to TRBD1. The J call may not be correct, given that the DNA end is closer to TRBJ2-7. CDR3 length equals 14 residues. The germline gives CDR1 SGHDN, CDR2 FVKESK. Here the CDR3 reads CASSPLGQGNEQYF. CDR3 nucleotide sequence: TGTGCCAGCAGCCCCCTCGGACAGGGTAACGAGCAGTACTTC.

A remark on this clonotype: Its ends do not fully match the called genes, so a read error is possible. The rearrangement joins TRBV18 to TRBJ2-1; 12 nucleotides match TRBD2. The CDR3 runs to 14 residues. Looked up from germline, CDR1 is KGHSH and CDR2 is LQKENI. This chain's CDR3 is CASRLAGAHKEQFF. The DNA for the CDR3 is TGTGCCAGCCGACTAGCGGGGGCCCACAAGGAGCAGTTCTTC.

CDR3 region: CASSLSPTNIDGYTF. The CDR3 bases are TGTGCCAGCAGCTTAAGCCCCACCAACATTGATGGCTACACCTTC. The chain uses TRBV7-2 and TRBJ1-2; D call uncertain. The germline CDR1 and CDR2 sequences are SGHTA and FQGNSA. V gave up 2 bases and J gave up 6 bases, with 16 bases separating them. The CDR3 has 15 amino acids.

The chain has TRBV5-5 and TRBJ2-5; D is unclear. The last part of the DNA fits TRBJ2-7 better; the J call may be wrong. This CDR3 contains 14 residues. Looked up from germline, CDR1 is SGHKS and CDR2 is YYEKEE (reference sequence). Here the CDR3 reads CASSLIAVTYEQYF. CDR3 sequence (DNA): TGTGCCAGCAGCTTAATAGCAGTCACCTACGAGCAGTACTTC.

The V gene is TRBV5-1, the J gene TRBJ1-4; 8 nucleotides align to TRBD1. V was pared by 8 bases and J by 1 base, with 10 bases of the junction left unmatched. The germline CDR1 and CDR2 sequences are SGHRS and YFSETQ. The CDR3 contains 16 residues. CDR3 sequence: CASSETGDLTNEKLFF. Here the CDR3 DNA reads TGCGCCAGTAGCGAGACAGGGGACCTAACTAATGAAAAACTGTTTTTT.

The V and J genes are TRBV11-2 and TRBJ2-5; 10 nucleotides line up with TRBD2. CDR3 length: 16 amino acids. V lost 2 bases, J lost 4 bases, and 7 bases stayed unmatched. Germline V gene data show CDR1 as SGHAT and CDR2 as FQNNGV. In nucleotides, the CDR3 is TGTGCCAGCAGCTTATACCCCCAGCGGGAGGGAGAGACCCAGTACTTC. Encoded protein: CASSLYPQREGETQYF.

This clonotype was counted between two and nine times. The J gene is TRBJ2-3, the V gene TRBV15; D is unresolved. Germline assignment: CDR1 LNHNV and CDR2 YYDKDF (reference sequence). The CDR3 has 13 residues. With 0 bases removed from V and 4 bases from J, the gap between germline ends came to 5 bases. This CDR3 reads CATSRDRPDTQYF. The CDR3 DNA reads TGTGCCACCAGCAGAGATAGGCCAGATACGCAGTATTTT.

This clonotype was seen many times. This rearrangement joins TRBV6-5 to TRBJ1-5, with D perhaps TRBD1 (6 bases). The ends were cut back, 6 bases at V and 2 bases at J, with 17 bases in the middle. The CDR3 is 16 residues long. CDR1 and CDR2 from the germline V gene are MNHEY and SVGAGI. DNA for the CDR3: TGTGCCAGCAGACTTACAGGGACAACAGGCAATCAGCCCCAGCATTTT. Amino acids: CASRLTGTTGNQPQHF.

The rearrangement links TRBV6-2 or TRBV6-3 to TRBJ2-1, with 11 bases matching TRBD2. Germline values: CDR1 MNHEY, CDR2 SVGEGT. V lost 0 bases and J lost 8; bases outside the gene matches: 6. The CDR3 totals 16 residues. The CDR3 DNA reads as TGTGCCAGCAGTTACTCACTAGCGGGAGTCTCACATGAGCAGTTCTTC. This sequence encodes CASSYSLAGVSHEQFF.

In its sample, this clonotype was seen a few times. The chain has TRBV25-1 and TRBJ2-7, with D unclear. V was trimmed by 5 bases and J by 0 bases, leaving 8 bases between them. The CDR3 length is 13 residues. Germline CDR1 is MGHDK and CDR2 is SYGVNS. CDR3 amino acids: CASSYENSYEQYF. CDR3 in DNA: TGTGCCAGCAGTTATGAGAACTCCTACGAGCAGTACTTC.

A note on this clonotype: Just one base apart from a much larger clone, this may be a read error. The rearrangement links TRBV4-3 to TRBJ2-5; 9 bases map to TRBD2. Losses at the gene ends were 4 bases for V and 11 bases for J; bases not matched to a gene: 23. The V gene's germline CDR1 is LGHNA and CDR2 YSLEER. The CDR3 has 18 amino acids. Here the CDR3 reads CASSPAGFSGAGGLEQYF. CDR3 nucleotide sequence: TGCGCCAGCAGCCCCGCGGGTTTCAGTGGAGCGGGGGGACTTGAGCAGTACTTC.

This clonotype has at least ten counts. This sequence joins TRBV29-1 and TRBJ2-7; 9 bases agree with TRBD1. V lost 5 bases and J lost 2; bases outside the gene matches: 19. Per the germline V gene, CDR1 is SQVTM and CDR2 is ANQGSEA. The CDR3 sequence is 18 residues long. The CDR3 DNA follows: TGCAGCGTTATCACCTCGGGACAGGGATATTTTTTGACCTACGAGCAGTACTTC. This gives the protein CSVITSGQGYFLTYEQYF.

This chain connects TRBV20-1 to TRBJ2-1, with a possible D match to TRBD2 (5 bases). CDR3 size: 12 residues. Trimming took 6 bases from V and 5 from J, leaving 11 bases between them. Per the germline V gene, CDR1 is DFQATT and CDR2 is SNEGSKA (reference sequence). The CDR3 DNA is TGCAGTGCGGTCCGGGGTGACAATGAGCAGTTCTTC. Residues: CSAVRGDNEQFF.

This clonotype was seen a handful of times. The chain combines TRBV20-1 with TRBJ2-3; 13 bases align to TRBD2. CDR3 size: 17 residues. Per germline, CDR1 DFQATT and CDR2 SNEGSKA (reference sequence). With V trimmed by 5 bases and J by 4 bases, 12 bases remained unmatched. The CDR3 region is CSAPRRTSGRSPDTQYF. CDR3 nucleotides: TGCAGTGCTCCCCGGAGGACTAGCGGGAGATCGCCAGATACGCAGTATTTT.

The table lists this clonotype with many counts. V gene TRBV7-8 combines with J gene TRBJ2-5; TRBD2 matches at 8 bases. The ends lost 4 bases at V and 4 bases at J; junction bases unmatched: 11. From germline, CDR1 is SGHVS and CDR2 FQNEAQ. The CDR3 is 16 residues long. This chain's CDR3 is CASSSDLAGHRETQYF. Here the CDR3 DNA reads TGTGCCAGCAGCTCCGACTTAGCGGGGCATCGAGAGACCCAGTACTTC. Filled out from reference TRBV7-8 and TRBJ2-5, the complete variable domain reads GAGVSQSPRYKVAKRGQDVALRCDPISGHVSLFWYQQALGQGPEFLTYFQNEAQLDKSGLPSDRFFAERPEGSVSTLKIQRTQQEDSAVYLCASSSDLAGHRETQYFGPGTRLLVL.

This clonotype was seen at least ten times. The chain combines TRBV15 with TRBJ2-4; TRBD2 is a possible D gene (6 bases). The CDR3 extends over 14 amino acids. V was shortened by 1 base and J by 9 bases, with 13 bases between the two germline ends. Per germline, CDR1 LNHNV and CDR2 YYDKDF (reference sequence). In DNA form, the CDR3 reads TGTGCCACCAGCAGAGCGTCAGGAGGGAGCATTCAGTACTTC. Encoded protein: CATSRASGGSIQYF.

This clonotype occurred many times. J is TRBJ2-1 and V is TRBV29-1; 9 nucleotides agree with TRBD1. Germline CDR1 and CDR2: SQVTM and ANQGSEA. The CDR3 runs 15 residues. The V and J ends lost 4 bases and 6 bases, in that order; junction bases with no gene match: 10. CDR3 region: CSVVAGQGFFNEQFF. The CDR3 DNA reads as TGCAGCGTTGTGGCAGGACAGGGGTTTTTCAATGAGCAGTTCTTC.

In its sample, this clonotype was seen a few times. The V gene is TRBV20-1, the J gene TRBJ2-1; 7 nucleotides line up with TRBD1. With 3 bases clipped from V and 8 bases from J, the junction kept 10 bases outside the gene matches. In germline, CDR1 is DFQATT, CDR2 SNEGSKA (reference sequence). The length of the CDR3 is 14 residues. The CDR3 spells CSARTGRPPDEQFF. CDR3 nucleotide sequence: TGCAGTGCTAGGACAGGGAGACCTCCGGATGAGCAGTTCTTC.

The CDR3 bases are TGCAGCGTTGAAGATCGTCCTAGTATCAATGAGCAGTACTTC. It codes for CSVEDRPSINEQYF. The chain couples TRBV29-1 to TRBJ2-7, with unresolved D. Germline V gives CDR1 SQVTM, CDR2 ANQGSEA. The ends were cut back, 0 bases at V and 7 bases at J, with 16 bases in the middle. There are 14 residues in the CDR3.

The chain recombines TRBV2 with TRBJ1-2, with a weak D call TRBD1 (5 bases). CDR3 size: 13 residues. Trimming stripped 3 bases from V and 9 bases from J, with 14 bases between. CDR1 is SNHLY, CDR2 FYNNEI, per germline. The CDR3 protein is CASSDQQDRSYTF. DNA for the CDR3: TGTGCCAGCAGTGATCAACAGGACCGTAGCTACACCTTC.

The V and J genes are TRBV29-1 and TRBJ1-1; D possibly corresponds to TRBD1 (6 bases). Trimming cost V 3 bases and J 7 bases, with 12 bases left between them. From germline, CDR1 is SQVTM and CDR2 ANQGSEA. The CDR3 runs 12 residues. The CDR3 DNA is TGCAGCGTTGACAGGGGATCAGTTGAAGCTTTCTTT. It yields the protein CSVDRGSVEAFF.

In its sample, this clonotype was seen many times. V is TRBV2 and J is TRBJ2-5; D not certain. The CDR3 covers 10 residues. Between the trimmed V and J ends, which lost 6 bases and 4 bases, there was a span of 3 bases. The V gene's germline CDR1 is SNHLY and CDR2 FYNNEI. For the CDR3, the DNA is TGTGCCAGCAGAATAGAGACCCAGTACTTC. Amino acid sequence: CASRIETQYF. The whole variable domain, filled in from reference TRBV2 and TRBJ2-5, reads EPEVTQTPSHQVTQMGQEVILRCVPISNHLYFYWYRQILGQKVEFLVSFYNNEISEKSEIFDDQFSVERPDGSNFTLKIRSTKLEDSAMYFCASRIETQYFGPGTRLLVL.